This T cell receptor beta chain is drawn from a study of PD-L1 blockade in urothelial cancer. About the study: The study started patients on atezolizumab around 2014, giving 1,200 mg intravenously every 3 weeks. Male patients with bladder-origin urothelial cancer numbered about nine tenths of the roughly 29. Anywhere from 0 to 3 prior chemotherapy regimens had been received by patients.

All patients carried locally advanced or metastatic urothelial carcinoma. Here immunoSEQ multiplex PCR was the method, and the copy in TCRdb shows in-frame clones only, minus some. Seen here are 35,000 to 45,000 clones, around 33% observed once, and the top ten hold around 9.3%. CDR3 length equals 14 residues. Trimming removed 1 base at V and 5 bases at J, with 11 bases between. The germline gives CDR1 MNHEY, CDR2 SMNVEV (reference sequence). This clonotype was sampled from a man aged 55 to 70 with urothelial cancer. Sequenced material: tumor tissue, taken before atezolizumab (anti-PD-L1) treatment. The gene calls are TRBV27 and TRBJ1-1, with no clear D. The CDR3 DNA reads as TGTGCCAGCAGTTTATTCGGCCAGAATACTGAAGCTTTCTTT. This sequence encodes CASSLFGQNTEAFF.